This T cell receptor (beta chain) emerged from a study of shared clonotypes between healthy human individuals. A note on this clone: What it binds is unknown.

The naive CD8 fraction comprised CD45RO-negative cells positively selected for CCR7 and excluded terminally differentiated effector memory CD45RA+ cells. Study-level results: Only blood was sampled, and tissue TCR repertoires likely differ from blood ones. Clonotype sharing among donors likely depends on sequencing depth.

The table came from immunoSEQ multiplex PCR; TCRdb's copy has only in-frame clones and leaves some out. The sample yields about 2.1 million clones, roughly 95% seen once. Sequencing used naive CD8+ T cells from PBMCs. This sequence was found in a man in his late teens or twenties in good health. Some clones in this sample may be carry-over from other donors' samples.

The CDR3 nucleotides read TGTGCCAGCGGTGGGAGCAGGATGCAAGAGACCCAGTACTTC. It yields the protein CASGGSRMQETQYF. The chain employs TRBV5-8 and TRBJ2-5; D perhaps matches TRBD2 (5 bases). The V and J ends lost 7 bases and 2 bases respectively, with 15 bases between them. CDR3 length: 14 amino acids. Looked up from germline, CDR1 is SGHTS and CDR2 is YDEGEE.